Following are 29 T cell receptor beta chains from one sample sequenced in a study of T cells in localized non-small cell lung cancer. Here immunoSEQ multiplex PCR was the method, and the copy in TCRdb shows in-frame clones only, minus some. Among about 72,000 clones, 84% were seen once, and the ten largest hold 1% to 1.5%. The sample was peripheral blood, taken before any cancer treatment. The receptors originated from a female donor of 60 years or more with stage I lung adenocarcinoma.

V gene TRBV7-2 combines with J gene TRBJ2-1; D uncertain. In germline, CDR1 is SGHTA, CDR2 FQGNSA. The CDR3 is 13 amino acids. V lost 1 base and J 4 bases, leaving 5 bases between the germline ends. The CDR3 DNA sequence: TGTGCCAGCAGCTTAGGCATTTACAATGAGCAGTTCTTC. Its translation is CASSLGIYNEQFF.

The chain is built from TRBV6-1 and TRBJ2-3; unclear D gene. The CDR3 totals 13 residues. Germline V gene sequence: CDR1 MNHNS, CDR2 SASEGT. Trimming pared 0 bases from V and 6 bases from J, leaving 7 bases between. DNA of the CDR3: TGTGCCAGCAGTGAAGCGCAGATGGATACGCAGTATTTT. Protein: CASSEAQMDTQYF.

V and J are TRBV5-6 and TRBJ2-1; a possible D gene is TRBD2 (6 bases). This CDR3 is 16 amino acids long. V was shortened by 4 bases and J by 2 bases, with 16 bases between the two germline ends. Germline CDR1 reads SGHDT; CDR2 reads YYEEEE. As DNA, the CDR3 is TGTGCCAGCAGCCGGAGTGGGAGGACTACCTACAATGAGCAGTTCTTC. Translated, it gives CASSRSGRTTYNEQFF.

The chain has TRBV5-4 and TRBJ2-7; TRBD1 matches at 8 bases. CDR3 length: 15 amino acids. The V gene end was trimmed by 4 bases and the J gene end by 6 bases; junction bases not matched to a gene: 12. Germline CDR1 and CDR2: SGHNT and YYREEE (reference sequence). CDR3 bases: TGTGCCAGCAGCGCAAGACAGGGGTTAACCGGCGAGCAGTACTTC. It is translated as CASSARQGLTGEQYF.

This clone has just a few counts. The V and J genes are TRBV5-1 and TRBJ2-7; 9 bases agree with TRBD1. With V trimmed by 4 bases and J by 5 bases, 10 bases remained unmatched. Germline loops: CDR1 SGHRS, CDR2 YFSETQ. The CDR3 has 15 residues. In DNA, the CDR3 is TGCGCCAGCAGCGCTCCGGGACAGGGTCTCGACGAGCAGTACTTC. Residues: CASSAPGQGLDEQYF.

The chain combines TRBV5-1 with TRBJ1-2, with D perhaps TRBD1 (5 bases). The CDR3 length is 15 residues. V dropped 0 bases and J dropped 3 bases, with 12 bases sitting between them. Germline CDR1 reads SGHRS; CDR2 reads YFSETQ. DNA of the CDR3: TGCGCCAGCAGCTTGGGGCAGGGCAGGGACTATGGCTACACCTTC. Amino acid sequence: CASSLGQGRDYGYTF.

This chain connects TRBV5-1 to TRBJ2-2; D is undetermined. The germline gives CDR1 SGHRS, CDR2 YFSETQ. With 0 bases removed from V and 1 base from J, the gap between germline ends came to 7 bases. There are 15 residues in the CDR3. CDR3 in amino acids: CASSLGGVNTGELFF. The CDR3 DNA follows: TGCGCCAGCAGCTTGGGTGGGGTGAACACCGGGGAGCTGTTTTTT.

Only one count was recorded for this clone. The chain employs TRBV5-1 and TRBJ1-5; D is undetermined. V was cut by 4 bases and J by 0 bases, with 8 bases left in between. This CDR3 contains 14 residues. Germline CDR1 is SGHRS and CDR2 is YFSETQ. CDR3 region: CASSPDPSNQPQHF. As DNA, the CDR3 is TGCGCCAGCAGCCCCGACCCTAGCAATCAGCCCCAGCATTTT.

This rearrangement joins TRBV6-5 to TRBJ2-3; 12 nucleotides agree with TRBD2. This CDR3 has 15 amino acids. The trim removed 6 bases at V and 7 bases at J, leaving 8 bases unmatched. CDR1 is MNHEY and CDR2 is SVGAGI in the germline V gene. DNA of the CDR3: TGTGCCAGCAGACCGACTAGCGGGGGACAAAATACGCAGTATTTT. Translating it yields CASRPTSGGQNTQYF.

The chain joins TRBV2 to TRBJ1-5; 10 bases fit TRBD1. V shed 6 bases, J shed 5 bases, and the junction held 4 bases outside the gene matches. The CDR3 has 14 amino acids. Germline loops: CDR1 SNHLY, CDR2 FYNNEI. CDR3 DNA sequence: TGTGCCAGCAGGGGGACAGGGGTATATCAGCCCCAGCATTTT. Amino acids: CASRGTGVYQPQHF.

The chain joins TRBV7-6 to TRBJ2-7; TRBD2 agrees at 11 bases. Trimming took 4 bases from V and 2 from J; bases not matched to a gene: 4. The CDR3 contains 15 residues. Germline assignment: CDR1 SGHVS and CDR2 FNYEAQ. In DNA form, the CDR3 reads TGTGCCAGCAGCTCGGGGACTAGCGGAACCTACGAGCAGTACTTC. Its protein is CASSSGTSGTYEQYF.

This chain connects TRBV5-8 to TRBJ2-2, with 7 bases that match TRBD1. V shed 4 bases, J shed 6 bases, and the junction held 9 bases outside the gene matches. Germline V lookup: CDR1 SGHTS, CDR2 YDEGEE. The CDR3 sequence is 15 residues long. CDR3 residues: CASSPYRGLSGELFF. The CDR3 DNA reads as TGTGCCAGCAGCCCTTACAGGGGATTGTCCGGGGAGCTGTTTTTT.

The V call is TRBV11-2, the J call TRBJ1-4, with 7 bases matching TRBD1. CDR1 and CDR2 (germline): SGHAT, FQNNGV. The CDR3 has 15 residues. Unmatched junction bases numbered 7, after V lost 1 base and J lost 8 bases. CDR3: CASSLARQGYEKLFF. The CDR3 coding sequence is TGTGCCAGCAGCTTAGCCCGACAGGGTTACGAAAAACTGTTTTTT.

This chain connects TRBV9 to TRBJ2-7; 8 bases match TRBD2. V was clipped by 0 bases and J by 4 bases; unmatched bases: 12. Germline-derived CDR1 and CDR2 are SGDLS and YYNGEE. The CDR3 has 17 residues. The CDR3 bases are TGTGCCAGCAGCGTAGCCCCGACTCCGGGACTAGAGTACGAGCAGTACTTC. It encodes CASSVAPTPGLEYEQYF.

The gene calls are TRBV21-1 and TRBJ2-1; TRBD1 reflects the table's D call only, with no check against the DNA. TRBV21-1 represents a pseudogene. The CDR3 covers 12 residues. Here the CDR3 DNA reads TGTGCCAGCACAGGGGCGACATATGAGCAGTTCTTC. Amino acid sequence: CASTGATYEQFF.

V usage is TRBV5-4 and J usage is TRBJ2-3; TRBD2 matches at 8 bases. Trimming removed 3 bases from V and 3 bases from J; junction bases left unmatched: 6. Germline V gives CDR1 SGHNT, CDR2 YYREEE (reference sequence). The CDR3 is made up of 15 amino acids. The CDR3 spells CASSSGLAETDTQYF. DNA of the CDR3: TGTGCCAGCAGCTCAGGACTAGCAGAAACAGATACGCAGTATTTT.

This chain connects TRBV13 to TRBJ2-1; 10 bases align to TRBD2. V trimming: 0 bases; J trimming: 4 bases; junction bases outside the gene matches: 6. CDR1 PRHDT and CDR2 FYEKMQ come from the germline V gene (reference sequence). This CDR3 spans 17 amino acids. CDR3 residues: CASSLGAGLAAYNEQFF. The CDR3 DNA reads as TGTGCCAGCAGCTTAGGTGCCGGACTAGCGGCTTACAATGAGCAGTTCTTC.

This chain links TRBV5-6 with TRBJ2-1; D is ambiguous. The CDR3 consists of 15 residues. V shed 3 bases and J shed 0 bases, with 10 bases lying between them. In germline, CDR1 is SGHDT, CDR2 YYEEEE. CDR3 protein: CASSYDWSSYNEQFF. CDR3 bases: TGTGCCAGCAGCTATGACTGGAGCTCCTACAATGAGCAGTTCTTC. The full variable domain, its missing parts supplied by reference TRBV5-6 and TRBJ2-1, is DAGVTQSPTHLIKTRGQQVTLRCSPKSGHDTVSWYQQALGQGPQFIFQYYEEEERQRGNFPDRFSGHQFPNYSSELNVNALLLGDSALYLCASSYDWSSYNEQFFGPGTRLTVL.

The chain couples TRBV7-2 to TRBJ2-7, with D maybe TRBD2 (5 bases). The CDR3 extends over 14 amino acids. V lost 3 bases and J lost 7, with 16 bases in between. Germline V gene data show CDR1 as SGHTA and CDR2 as FQGNSA. Here the CDR3 reads CASSLEPGRREQYF. The CDR3 DNA follows: TGTGCCAGCAGCTTGGAGCCTGGCCGGAGGGAGCAGTACTTC.

To note about this clone: At one end the junction does not follow the germline gene, possibly because of a read error. The chain uses TRBV7-9 and TRBJ2-3; 8 nucleotides match TRBD2. The CDR3 totals 15 residues. CDR1 and CDR2 from the germline V gene are SEHNR and FQNEAQ (reference sequence). The chain's CDR3 is CASTLRGGSTDTQYF. CDR3 in DNA: TGTGCCAGCACCTTACGGGGGGGTTCGACAGATACGCAGTATTTT.

The rearrangement links TRBV27 to TRBJ1-6; 10 nucleotides agree with TRBD1. V lost 5 bases and J lost 10; bases outside the gene matches: 8. There are 15 residues in the CDR3. Germline V gene data show CDR1 as MNHEY and CDR2 as SMNVEV (reference sequence). The chain's CDR3 is CASSVETGGGSPLHF. The CDR3 DNA follows: TGTGCCAGCAGTGTCGAGACAGGGGGCGGCTCACCCCTCCACTTT.

V gene TRBV7-9 combines with J gene TRBJ2-3; 8 bases fit TRBD2. V dropped 4 bases and J dropped 2; count of bases not matched to a gene: 5. Germline assignment: CDR1 SEHNR and CDR2 FQNEAQ (reference sequence). The CDR3 contains 15 residues. CDR3 sequence: CASSSGLAVTDTQYF. CDR3 in DNA: TGTGCCAGCAGCTCCGGACTAGCAGTCACAGATACGCAGTATTTT. Variable domain in full (rest from reference TRBV7-9 and TRBJ2-3): DTGVSQNPRHKITKRGQNVTFRCDPISEHNRLYWYRQTLGQGPEFLTYFQNEAQLEKSRLLSDRFSAERPKGSFSTLEIQRTEQGDSAMYLCASSSGLAVTDTQYFGPGTRLTVL.

V and J are TRBV4-2 and TRBJ1-1; 7 bases agree with TRBD1. After removal of 4 bases from V and 4 bases from J, the junction contained 18 bases not matched to a gene. Germline CDR1 LGHNA, CDR2 YNFKEQ. The CDR3 consists of 18 residues. This chain's CDR3 is CASSLGAGGPTGSTEAFF. The DNA of the CDR3 is TGTGCCAGCAGCCTGGGTGCGGGAGGACCGACAGGGTCCACTGAAGCTTTCTTT.

This rearrangement joins TRBV6-1 to TRBJ1-4, with 9 bases aligning to TRBD1. This CDR3 contains 15 residues. V trimming: 5 bases; J trimming: 8 bases; junction bases outside the gene matches: 9. CDR1 is MNHNS and CDR2 is SASEGT in the germline V gene. CDR3 residues: CASSILQGAKEKLFF. The CDR3 DNA follows: TGTGCCAGCAGTATATTACAGGGGGCAAAGGAAAAACTGTTTTTT.

The chain links TRBV9 to TRBJ2-7, with a tentative D call TRBD1 (6 bases). Germline loops: CDR1 SGDLS, CDR2 YYNGEE. The CDR3 is 15 residues long. The V and J ends lost 4 bases and 1 base respectively, with 15 bases between them. The DNA for the CDR3 is TGTGCCAGCAGCCCAGGGGTCCGGTCGTCCTACGAGCAGTACTTC. This translates into CASSPGVRSSYEQYF.

This clone was seen more than once but under ten times. This chain joins TRBV15 and TRBJ2-1; the D is unclear. CDR3 length equals 14 residues. The V end was cut by 0 bases, the J end by 2 bases, with 5 bases between. Germline values: CDR1 LNHNV, CDR2 YYDKDF (reference sequence). The CDR3 loop is CATSRELTYNEQFF. Written as DNA, the CDR3 is TGTGCCACCAGCAGAGAACTAACCTACAATGAGCAGTTCTTC.

This clone has a handful of counts. The chain combines TRBV7-3 with TRBJ1-1, with D perhaps TRBD1 (6 bases). The germline V gene has CDR1 SGHTA and CDR2 FQGTGA. The V gene lost 5 bases and the J gene lost 6 bases, with 13 bases spanning the gap. This CDR3 region has 13 residues. DNA of the CDR3: TGTGCCAGCAGCCCAACAGGGTCATCTGAAGCTTTCTTT. Translated: CASSPTGSSEAFF.

The sample holds a few counts of this clone. The V gene is TRBV19, the J gene TRBJ1-1; 7 nucleotides match TRBD1. This CDR3 has 13 residues. The junction had 7 bases not matched to a gene; V was cut back by 8 bases and J by 4 bases. Germline loops: CDR1 LNHDA, CDR2 SQIVND (reference sequence). This chain's CDR3 is CASSLRGSTEAFF. DNA for the CDR3: TGTGCCAGTTCACTCAGGGGGAGCACTGAAGCTTTCTTT.

Written as DNA, the CDR3 is TGTGCCAGCAGCTTGGCCCTTCGTAGTCCTCCGGTAGAGACCCAGTACTTC. Translating gives CASSLALRSPPVETQYF. The V and J genes are TRBV5-5 and TRBJ2-5; no firm D call. This CDR3 region has 17 residues. The germline gives CDR1 SGHKS, CDR2 YYEKEE (reference sequence). V was clipped by 0 bases and J by 4 bases, with 19 bases between them.